This T cell receptor (beta chain) appears in the sequencing data of a study of T cell responses to AZD1222 COVID-19 vaccine. At the level of the study: Second-dose schedules of about 4 or about 12 weeks were combined.

V was pared by 9 bases and J by 6 bases, with 9 bases between. Per the germline V gene, CDR1 is KGHDR and CDR2 is SFDVKD. The length of the CDR3 is 11 residues. Sequenced by immunoSEQ multiplex PCR; TCRdb stores in-frame clones only, minus some. This table has 150,000 to 200,000 clones, around 90% appearing once. The receptor comes from an adult in good health. The chain couples TRBV24-1 to TRBJ2-3; D is perhaps TRBD1 (5 bases). The source material was peripheral blood, sampled on day 0 of AZD1222 vaccination. In DNA form, the CDR3 reads TGTGCCACCTCTAGGGGTGATACGCAGTATTTT. This gives the protein CATSRGDTQYF.